Reported below is one TCR beta chain. This clonotype has just a few counts. Its antigen is currently not known. Base quality data are lacking; no much larger clone is found one base away. V is trimmed back by 0 bases and J by 7 bases, and the junction contains 6 bases that no gene match accounts for. CDR1 and CDR2, per the germline V gene, are SGDLS and YYNGEE. The CDR3 measures 15 amino acids from cysteine to phenylalanine. The CDR3 DNA has 45 bases and is translated from base 1. The entry originates in a study of early T cells in non-severe SARS-CoV-2 infection (TCRdb year 2021). Turning to the overall study: Because TCR sequencing relied on bulk RNA taken from unsorted whole blood, pairing of alpha and beta chains was not possible.

A case-control design nested within a healthcare worker cohort in London, UK, was used, with weekly nasopharyngeal swab PCR tests and blood sampling performed. Healthcare workers were recruited during the week of the UK lockdown, between 23 and 31 March 2020, and followed weekly for up to about 16 weeks. Paper-wide results and their limitations: Matching against VDJdb was skewed toward anti-spike CD8 responses, likely underestimated virus-specific expansions, and missed private and CD4 specificities.

Library preparation used 5' RACE. TCRdb records NextSeq 500 as the sequencer. Unique molecular identifiers were attached to individual cDNA molecules in the TCR library protocol so that sequencing error and PCR bias could be corrected. Both TCR alpha and beta chains were sequenced, and tight co-correlation was observed between alpha and beta sequence abundances in each sample. Per the source publication's procedure: V gene, J gene and CDR3 annotation of TCR sequences was performed with Decombinator V4. Expanded TCRs were defined as changing significantly between any two time points under a Poisson model with p below 0.0001. TCR abundances were normalised to the total number of TCRs sequenced per sample and were expressed as counts per million. MAIT TCRs were defined by TRAV1-2 paired with TRAJ12, TRAJ20 or TRAJ33, and iNKT TCRs by TRAV10 paired with TRAJ18. VDJdb, accessed on 1 November 2021, was searched for TCRs annotated for CMV, EBV and SARS-CoV-2, and TCRs annotated for more than one antigen were excluded. The raw public reads went through TCRdb reprocessing: fastp at Q25, MiXCR clone calling, in-frame beta chains kept. Rows are unified per CDR3 protein, each entry keeping the most common DNA and genes. For this entry, the V and J calls and clone size follow TCRdb and not the study's own pipeline. Counted in this sample were approximately 33,000 distinct CDR3 sequences; approximately 4.1% of them appeared once. The top ten hold over 8% of the sample.

The source material was whole blood. This clonotype was obtained from an adult who was a healthcare worker with PCR-confirmed SARS-CoV-2 infection or an uninfected control (not recorded which). The chain is made from TRBV9 and TRBJ1-5; TRBD1 fits 8 bases in the junction. The base sequence is TGTGCCAGCAGCGTAGATGGACAGGGTGGACAGCCCCAGCATTTT. This sequence encodes CASSVDGQGGQPQHF.